A selection of T cell receptor beta chains follows, all from one sample in a study of blood T cell repertoires in COVID-19. TCRdb keeps only in-frame clones here, not all; method: immunoSEQ multiplex PCR. This sample yields 120,000 or so clones, of which roughly 69% are seen a single time; approximately 2.3% belongs to the top ten. Sequencing was done on a sample of peripheral blood. Receptor source: a woman between 65 and 79 years old with acute or convalescent COVID-19. Both conserved end residues are part of each CDR3. Each record gives: J gene, V gene, D gene, clone size, CDR3 protein, CDR3 DNA. A D gene is named only where the DNA matches it firmly. The size field is filled for only some rows; it gives once, few, many or a size class.

>TRBJ1-1|TRBV29-1|TRBD1|.
CSVVPGQWGNTEAFF
TGCAGCGTTGTCCCGGGACAGTGGGGGAACACTGAAGCTTTCTTT
>TRBJ2-5|TRBV28|TRBD1|.
CASSSRQGRGETQYF
TGTGCCAGCAGTTCCCGACAGGGACGGGGAGAGACCCAGTACTTC
>TRBJ2-1|TRBV6-5|TRBD2|few
CASSRTSGADEQFF
TGTGCCAGCAGTAGGACTAGCGGGGCGGATGAGCAGTTCTTC
>TRBJ1-4|TRBV21-1|.|.
CASSTRRTGGDEKLFF
TGTGCCAGCAGCACCCGCCGGACAGGAGGGGATGAAAAACTGTTTTTT
>TRBJ2-1|TRBV4-3|.|.
CASSQARGINYNEQFF
TGCGCCAGCAGCCAAGCGCGGGGCATTAACTACAATGAGCAGTTCTTC
>TRBJ2-7|TRBV11-2|.|.
CASSHYEQYF
TGTGCCAGCAGCCACTACGAGCAGTACTTC
>TRBJ1-1|TRBV29-1|TRBD1|.
CSVTGGANTEAFF
TGCAGCGTAACAGGGGGCGCAAACACTGAAGCTTTCTTT
>TRBJ2-1|TRBV30|TRBD2|few
CAWQPGLRNNEQFF
TGTGCCTGGCAACCGGGACTAAGGAACAATGAGCAGTTCTTC
>TRBJ1-1|TRBV5-4|TRBD1|once
CASSRQTGVNTEAFF
TGTGCCAGCAGCCGACAGACAGGGGTGAACACTGAAGCTTTCTTT
>TRBJ2-1|TRBV6-5|.|.
CASNVGGWVDEQFF
TGTGCCAGCAATGTGGGGGGTTGGGTCGATGAGCAGTTCTTC
>TRBJ2-6|TRBV5-4|.|.
CASSPLQRAGANVLTF
TGTGCCAGCAGCCCCCTCCAGAGGGCCGGGGCCAACGTCCTGACTTTC
>TRBJ2-7|TRBV7-6|TRBD2|.
CASSSGTSGIEQYF
TGTGCCAGCAGCTCCGGGACTAGCGGGATAGAGCAGTACTTC
>TRBJ2-7|TRBV13|TRBD2|.
CASSSSGLAGDPYEQYF
TGTGCCAGCAGCTCCAGCGGACTAGCGGGAGACCCCTACGAGCAGTACTTC
>TRBJ1-5|TRBV2|TRBD1|many
CASSEPGLRGYQPQHF
TGTGCCAGCAGTGAACCTGGCCTCAGGGGGTATCAGCCCCAGCATTTT
>TRBJ2-7|TRBV21-1|.|few
CALGLAGGIYEQYF
TGTGCCCTAGGACTAGCGGGAGGAATCTACGAGCAGTACTTC
>TRBJ2-1|TRBV6-5|.|.
CASSLTPTMNNEQFF
TGTGCCAGCAGCCTTACACCAACCATGAACAATGAGCAGTTCTTC
>TRBJ1-2|TRBV29-1|TRBD1|.
CSVDIQSGTGAQDGYTF
TGCAGCGTTGATATCCAATCCGGGACAGGGGCTCAAGATGGCTACACCTTC
>TRBJ2-3|TRBV27|.|.
CASSPGRFTDTQYF
TGTGCCAGCAGTCCTGGGCGATTCACAGATACGCAGTATTTT
>TRBJ2-7|TRBV7-8|.|.
CASSLVDSTYEQYF
TGTGCCAGCAGCTTAGTGGACAGCACCTACGAGCAGTACTTC
>TRBJ1-2|TRBV7-2|TRBD1|.
CASSPGGTVVSLNYGYTF
TGTGCCAGCAGCCCTGGAGGGACAGTGGTCTCGCTTAACTATGGCTACACCTTC
>TRBJ2-7|TRBV6-5|TRBD1|few
CATLWDSYEQYF
TGTGCCACCCTGTGGGACAGCTACGAGCAGTACTTC
>TRBJ2-1|TRBV24-1|.|.
CATSRGGAYNEQFF
TGTGCCACCTCCCGGGGAGGAGCTTACAATGAGCAGTTCTTC
>TRBJ1-3|TRBV30|.|few
CAWTFGVSGNTIYF
TGTGCCTGGACCTTCGGGGTCTCTGGAAACACCATATATTTT
>TRBJ1-3|TRBV19|.|.
CASISGTDSGNTIYF
TGTGCCAGTATATCAGGAACGGACTCTGGAAACACCATATATTTT
>TRBJ1-2|TRBV6-5|.|.
CASSYSKGEVYGYTF
TGTGCCAGCAGTTACTCGAAAGGGGAAGTTTATGGCTACACCTTC
>TRBJ1-4|TRBV5-1|.|.
CASSLHGHNEKLFF
TGCGCCAGCAGCTTGCACGGTCATAATGAAAAACTGTTTTTT
>TRBJ2-1|TRBV3-1/TRBV3-2|TRBD2|once
CASSQDPSGGAKQFF
TGTGCCAGCAGCCAAGACCCTAGCGGGGGGGCTAAGCAGTTCTTC
>TRBJ1-1|TRBV6-5|.|.
CASSYSGRTEAFF
TGTGCCAGCAGTTACTCGGGGAGGACTGAAGCTTTCTTT
>TRBJ1-1|TRBV27|TRBD1|.
CASTKRTGGKPEAFF
TGTGCCAGCACCAAAAGGACAGGGGGCAAGCCTGAAGCTTTCTTT
>TRBJ2-1|TRBV6-5|TRBD2|.
CASTGTSGNYNEQFF
TGTGCCAGCACCGGGACTAGCGGGAACTACAATGAGCAGTTCTTC
>TRBJ2-3|TRBV6-2/TRBV6-3|.|.
CASSYSYPSSRNTQYF
TGTGCCAGCAGTTACTCTTACCCCTCGTCTAGGAATACGCAGTATTTT
>TRBJ2-7|TRBV7-2|.|.
CASSLALAGSEQYF
TGTGCCAGCAGCTTAGCGCTGGCAGGGTCCGAGCAGTACTTC
>TRBJ1-2|TRBV10-3|TRBD1|.
CAISEPGQGASIGYGYTF
TGTGCCATCAGTGAGCCCGGACAGGGGGCGAGTATTGGCTATGGCTACACCTTC
>TRBJ2-7|TRBV2|TRBD1|.
CASRTGQGSSYEQYF
TGTGCCAGCAGAACGGGACAGGGTTCGTCCTACGAGCAGTACTTC
>TRBJ2-3|TRBV11-2|.|.
CASSTGRRGTDTQYF
TGTGCCAGCAGCACTGGGCGGCGGGGCACAGATACGCAGTATTTT
>TRBJ1-1|TRBV19|.|once
CASSIRVLEAEAFF
TGTGCCAGTAGTATCCGAGTTCTGGAGGCTGAAGCTTTCTTT
>TRBJ1-2|TRBV14|.|few
CASSQDRGRSYGYTF
TGTGCCAGCAGCCAAGATCGTGGGAGGAGCTATGGCTACACCTTC
>TRBJ2-7|TRBV3-1/TRBV3-2|TRBD2|.
CASSQEFGTSYHEQYF
TGTGCCAGCAGCCAAGAATTCGGGACTAGTTACCACGAGCAGTACTTC
>TRBJ1-1|TRBV5-1|TRBD1|.
CASSVLGQGGTEAFF
TGCGCCAGCAGCGTATTAGGACAGGGGGGCACTGAAGCTTTCTTT
>TRBJ1-1|TRBV5-4|TRBD1|once
CASSIEPTGMAEAFF
TGTGCCAGCAGCATCGAACCGACAGGGATGGCTGAAGCTTTCTTT
>TRBJ1-2|TRBV3-1/TRBV3-2|TRBD1|.
CASSQDLARGRRGYGYTF
TGTGCCAGCAGCCAGGACCTTGCCAGGGGGCGCAGGGGGTATGGCTACACCTTC
>TRBJ2-3|TRBV5-5|TRBD1|.
CASSLGSAGGRADTQYF
TGTGCCAGCAGCTTGGGATCGGCAGGGGGCCGGGCAGATACGCAGTATTTT
>TRBJ2-2|TRBV19|.|.
CASNSRNTGELFF
TGTGCCAGTAACAGTCGGAACACCGGGGAGCTGTTTTTT
>TRBJ2-7|TRBV7-6|TRBD1|.
CASSLKPGGEQYF
TGTGCCAGCAGCTTAAAGCCAGGGGGCGAGCAGTACTTC
>TRBJ1-5|TRBV6-1|TRBD1|.
CASSVLGQEWGNQPQHF
TGTGCCAGCAGTGTACTCGGACAGGAATGGGGTAATCAGCCCCAGCATTTT
>TRBJ2-7|TRBV6-6|.|.
CASSPQGPYEQYF
TGTGCCAGCAGTCCCCAGGGGCCCTACGAGCAGTACTTC
>TRBJ1-1|TRBV7-3|TRBD1|.
CASSSQGSTEAFF
TGTGCCAGCAGCTCACAGGGGTCCACTGAAGCTTTCTTT
>TRBJ2-3|TRBV7-6|TRBD2|.
CASSSSGGAGDTQYF
TGTGCCAGCAGCTCTAGCGGGGGGGCCGGAGATACGCAGTATTTT
>TRBJ2-5|TRBV5-1|TRBD1|once
CASSVATGERETQYF
TGCGCCAGCAGCGTAGCGACAGGGGAACGGGAGACCCAGTACTTC
>TRBJ1-5|TRBV7-9|.|.
CASSSDKGNQPQHF
TGTGCCAGCAGCTCCGACAAAGGCAATCAGCCCCAGCATTTT
>TRBJ1-3|TRBV6-6|.|.
CASRTPERSSGNTIYF
TGTGCCAGCAGGACCCCCGAGCGGTCCTCTGGAAACACCATATATTTT
>TRBJ2-7|TRBV6-1|TRBD2|.
CASSDLGQGLAGIYEQYF
TGTGCCAGCAGTGATTTGGGACAGGGACTAGCGGGAATCTACGAGCAGTACTTC
>TRBJ2-1|TRBV5-1|TRBD1|.
CASSLPDRDEQFF
TGCGCCAGCAGCTTACCAGACAGGGATGAGCAGTTCTTC
>TRBJ2-7|TRBV28|TRBD1|once
CASSLMVGTGGRYEQYF
TGTGCCAGCAGTCTAATGGTCGGGACAGGGGGTCGCTACGAGCAGTACTTC